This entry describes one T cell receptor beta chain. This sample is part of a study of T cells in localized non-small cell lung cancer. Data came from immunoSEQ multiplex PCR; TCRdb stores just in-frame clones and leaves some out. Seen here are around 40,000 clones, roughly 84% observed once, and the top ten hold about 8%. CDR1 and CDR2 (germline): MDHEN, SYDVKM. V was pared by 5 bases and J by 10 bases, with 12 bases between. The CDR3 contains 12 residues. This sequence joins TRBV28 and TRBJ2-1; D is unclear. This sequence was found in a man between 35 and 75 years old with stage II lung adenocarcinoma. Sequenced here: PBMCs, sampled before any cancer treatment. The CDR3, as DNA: TGTGCCAGCAGTCCTCCGTGGGGAGAGCAGTTCTTC. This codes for CASSPPWGEQFF.